This TCR beta chain was profiled in a study of cytomegalovirus exposure and HLA in healthy donors. Study-level points and caveats: Certain indistinguishable V segments, among them TRBV6-2 and TRBV6-3, were excluded.

Amplification used 60 Vbeta primers and 13 Jbeta primers. Measured with immunoSEQ multiplex PCR; TCRdb has only the in-frame clones, and not every one. The data contain 110,000 to 150,000 clones, about 75% of them singletons. The germline V gene has CDR1 MDHEN and CDR2 SYDVKM. The CDR3 loop spans 15 amino acids. With 6 bases removed from V and 0 bases from J, the gap between germline ends came to 12 bases. To note about this clone: Its target is unknown.

The chain employs TRBV28 and TRBJ2-1, with unresolved D. This sequence was found in a man aged 25 to 45 in good health and CMV-seronegative. Sequenced input: PBMCs. In DNA, the CDR3 is TGTGCCAGCAGCTCCCTAGGAAGCTCCTACAATGAGCAGTTCTTC. It yields the protein CASSSLGSSYNEQFF.